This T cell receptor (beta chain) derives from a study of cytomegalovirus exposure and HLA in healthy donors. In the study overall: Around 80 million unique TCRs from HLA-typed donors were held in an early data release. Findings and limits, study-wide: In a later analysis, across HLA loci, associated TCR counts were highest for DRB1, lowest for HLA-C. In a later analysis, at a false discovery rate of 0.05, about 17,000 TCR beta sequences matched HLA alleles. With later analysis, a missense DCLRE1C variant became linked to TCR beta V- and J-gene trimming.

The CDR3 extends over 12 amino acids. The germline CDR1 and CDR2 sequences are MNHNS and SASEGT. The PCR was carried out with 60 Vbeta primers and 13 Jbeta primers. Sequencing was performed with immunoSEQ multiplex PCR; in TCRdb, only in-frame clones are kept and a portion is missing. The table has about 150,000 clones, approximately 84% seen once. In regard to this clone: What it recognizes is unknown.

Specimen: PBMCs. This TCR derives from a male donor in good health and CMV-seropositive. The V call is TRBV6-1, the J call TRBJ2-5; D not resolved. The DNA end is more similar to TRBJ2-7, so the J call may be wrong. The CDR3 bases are TGTGCCAGCGGGCAGAGTCTCTACGAGCAGTACTTC. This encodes CASGQSLYEQYF.